This is a list of T cell receptor beta chains from one sample in a study of CD8+ T cells in alopecia areata. This table comes from immunoSEQ multiplex PCR, and its TCRdb copy is limited to in-frame clones, with some not included. Among some 150,000 clones, approximately 60% were seen once, and the ten largest hold 36%. The sequenced sample was CD8+ T cells sorted from blood. All receptors come from a human donor in good health. The CDR3 runs from the conserved cysteine through the conserved F or W. The D gene is left open where the match is weak. Expanded clones are given a class, and other clones once, few, many or no size at all.

CDR3nt: TGCGCCAGCCGGGATGGGGCCAACGTCCTGACTTTC; CDR3aa: CASRDGANVLTF; j_gene: TRBJ2-6; v_gene: TRBV10-2; d_gene: NA; abundance: NA
CDR3nt: TGTGCCAGCAGACCCTGGGGACTTACCAATCAGCCCCAGCATTTT; CDR3aa: CASRPWGLTNQPQHF; j_gene: TRBJ1-5; v_gene: TRBV27; d_gene: NA; abundance: NA
CDR3nt: TGCGCCAGCAGCCAAGATGCCGGGAGGGCCGACTACAATGAGCAGTTCTTC; CDR3aa: CASSQDAGRADYNEQFF; j_gene: TRBJ2-1; v_gene: TRBV4-1; d_gene: TRBD2; abundance: NA
CDR3nt: TGTGCCAGTAGTATCTACGGGGGGCTTGAGACCCAGTACTTC; CDR3aa: CASSIYGGLETQYF; j_gene: TRBJ2-5; v_gene: TRBV19; d_gene: NA; abundance: once
CDR3nt: TGTGCCAGCAGCGTAGTTGGGGGGGAGCTGTTTTTT; CDR3aa: CASSVVGGELFF; j_gene: TRBJ2-2; v_gene: TRBV9; d_gene: NA; abundance: NA
CDR3nt: TGCAGCGTTGATTTAGGGGTTGGCACCGGGGAGCTGTTTTTT; CDR3aa: CSVDLGVGTGELFF; j_gene: TRBJ2-2; v_gene: TRBV29-1; d_gene: NA; abundance: few
CDR3nt: TGCAGCGTTGGGGAGGGGATTAATGAAAAACTGTTTTTT; CDR3aa: CSVGEGINEKLFF; j_gene: TRBJ1-4; v_gene: TRBV29-1; d_gene: NA; abundance: once
CDR3nt: TGCGCCAGCAGCACGGACAGGGTTGGCGAGCAGTACTTC; CDR3aa: CASSTDRVGEQYF; j_gene: TRBJ2-7; v_gene: TRBV5-1; d_gene: TRBD1; abundance: NA
CDR3nt: TGTGCCAGCAGTGAAGGCTTGGAGCAGTACTTC; CDR3aa: CASSEGLEQYF; j_gene: TRBJ2-7; v_gene: TRBV6-1; d_gene: NA; abundance: NA
CDR3nt: TGCAGCGTTGAAGAGGGAAGCGGACCTTACGAGCAGTACTTC; CDR3aa: CSVEEGSGPYEQYF; j_gene: TRBJ2-7; v_gene: TRBV29-1; d_gene: NA; abundance: NA
CDR3nt: TGTGCCAGCAGTTACTCGACCAGATACGAGCAGTACTTC; CDR3aa: CASSYSTRYEQYF; j_gene: TRBJ2-7; v_gene: TRBV6-5; d_gene: NA; abundance: NA
CDR3nt: TGTGCCAGCAGCGTAGGATCCAGTGGGCTGTTTTTT; CDR3aa: CASSVGSSGLFF; j_gene: TRBJ2-2; v_gene: TRBV9; d_gene: NA; abundance: NA
CDR3nt: TGTGCCAGCACCAGCCAGAGTGAGCAGTTCTTC; CDR3aa: CASTSQSEQFF; j_gene: TRBJ2-1; v_gene: TRBV7-9; d_gene: NA; abundance: NA
CDR3nt: TGCGCCAGCAGCCCTTACGGACTAGCCGGCTGGGGCACCGGGGAGCTGTTTTTT; CDR3aa: CASSPYGLAGWGTGELFF; j_gene: TRBJ2-2; v_gene: TRBV5-1; d_gene: TRBD2; abundance: NA
CDR3nt: TGTGCCAGCAGCGGAGGAGAAGTCTTTTACGAGCAGTACTTC; CDR3aa: CASSGGEVFYEQYF; j_gene: TRBJ2-7; v_gene: TRBV2; d_gene: NA; abundance: few